The rows below give T cell receptor beta chains drawn from one sample of a study of T-cell memory formation after mild COVID-19. MiXCR, run by TCRdb on the 5' RACE reads, gives a single entry per CDR3 protein. The sample records about 240,000 distinct CDR3 sequences, around 10% being singletons. Sequencing was performed on PBMCs or a T cell subset sorted from them (not recorded which). All receptors come from a man aged 18 to 29 who had mild COVID-19 (a few samples of this study predate the infection). Cell type and time point are not known. CDR3s include the opening cysteine and the closing phenylalanine or tryptophan.

cdr3_aa	j_call	v_call
CASSPNVGPLHF	TRBJ1-6	TRBV28
CSGGSGSSYEQYF	TRBJ2-7	TRBV29-1
CASSQVGFETQYF	TRBJ2-5	TRBV3-1
CASSLGITSGNTIYF	TRBJ1-3	TRBV5-1
CAISETRGLEPLHF	TRBJ1-6	TRBV10-3
CASSLPLSGTQYF	TRBJ2-3	TRBV12-3/TRBV12-4
CSVTQGFNQPQHF	TRBJ1-5	TRBV29-1
CASSQDPGASYEQYF	TRBJ2-7	TRBV4-1
CASTLDRGRQPQHF	TRBJ1-5	TRBV7-2
CASSGKISPLQETQYF	TRBJ2-5	TRBV4-3
CASSLVGVGPTDTQYF	TRBJ2-3	TRBV5-1
CAISEAAGTDTQYF	TRBJ2-3	TRBV10-3
CASSRSHRVGETQYF	TRBJ2-5	TRBV11-2
CASTGQGVIGYNEQFF	TRBJ2-1	TRBV5-1
CASSIDLAQGTEAFF	TRBJ1-1	TRBV19